Following are 9 T cell receptor beta chains from one sample sequenced in a study of T cell responses to AZD1222 COVID-19 vaccine listed by TCRdb under 2021. In light of the paper, this sample's time point label describes: baseline before first vaccination. This specimen's treatment or condition label, interpreted: meningococcal conjugate vaccine given as trial control. Library creation used the immunoSEQ multiplex PCR assay. The table comes from immuneACCESS by way of TCRdb, which keeps in-frame sequences with V and J called. Part of the clones is missing from these tables; in studies checked, under half for an unresolved V gene and the rest for unknown reasons. Present in this sample are 150,000 or so clones, just over 90% of which were seen just once. The ten largest clones add up to around 1% of the sample. This material consisted of peripheral blood, taken on day 0 of MenACWY control vaccination. Receptors were obtained from an adult in good health.

This sequence joins TRBV20-1 and TRBJ2-5, with D unresolved. V was pared by 3 bases and J by 5 bases, with 10 bases between. The CDR3 loop spans 12 amino acids. The germline gives CDR1 DFQATT, CDR2 SNEGSKA (reference sequence). The chain's CDR3 is CSASDHRETQYF. The CDR3 DNA sequence: TGCAGTGCTAGTGACCATAGGGAGACCCAGTACTTC.

This chain connects TRBV11-2 to TRBJ1-1; 8 positions agree with TRBD1. CDR3 size: 14 residues. With 5 bases clipped from V and 3 bases from J, the junction kept 5 bases outside the gene matches. The germline V gene has CDR1 SGHAT and CDR2 FQNNGV. In nucleotides, the CDR3 is TGTGCCAGCAGCCTCCGACAGGGGCACACTGAAGCTTTCTTT. Residues: CASSLRQGHTEAFF.

The chain couples TRBV19 to TRBJ2-7, with unresolved D. The length of the CDR3 is 17 residues. From germline, CDR1 is LNHDA and CDR2 SQIVND (reference sequence). Trimming left V 6 bases short and J 0 bases short, with 21 bases between. The CDR3 loop is CASSDFRAAGISYEQYF. As DNA, the CDR3 is TGTGCCAGTAGCGATTTCCGGGCCGCAGGAATCTCCTACGAGCAGTACTTC.

The chain carries TRBV6-1 and TRBJ1-4; TRBD1 agrees at 8 bases. The CDR3 runs 16 residues. Germline-derived CDR1 and CDR2 are MNHNS and SASEGT. The trim removed 4 bases at V and 8 bases at J, leaving 12 bases unmatched. The CDR3 loop reads CASSAAVVTGDEKLFF. The CDR3 bases are TGTGCCAGCAGTGCGGCCGTTGTGACAGGGGACGAAAAACTGTTTTTT.

The CDR3: CASSLGRVRSYGYTF. The DNA for the CDR3 is TGTGCCAGCAGCTTGGGTCGGGTAAGGAGCTATGGCTACACCTTC. V usage is TRBV5-5 and J usage is TRBJ1-2; D unclear. Germline-derived CDR1 and CDR2 are SGHKS and YYEKEE (reference sequence). With 0 bases removed from V and 4 bases from J, the gap between germline ends came to 13 bases. This CDR3 spans 15 amino acids.

DNA of the CDR3: TGTGCCACCAGCCCACGAGGAGGAGACCAAGCTTTCTTT. This encodes CATSPRGGDQAFF. The chain combines TRBV15 with TRBJ1-1; no reliable D call. The germline V gene has CDR1 LNHNV and CDR2 YYDKDF (reference sequence). The germline V and J ends were trimmed by 5 bases and 9 bases, with 16 bases remaining between them. CDR3 length equals 13 residues.

The chain is built from TRBV5-1 and TRBJ2-7; 11 nucleotides align to TRBD2. The trim removed 5 bases at V and 0 bases at J, leaving 4 bases unmatched. This CDR3 has 15 residues. Per the germline V gene, CDR1 is SGHRS and CDR2 is YFSETQ. CDR3 in amino acids: CASRALAGGSYEQYF. CDR3 DNA: TGCGCCAGCAGAGCCCTAGCGGGAGGCTCCTACGAGCAGTACTTC.

The V and J genes are TRBV6-6 and TRBJ1-2; 8 positions agree with TRBD1. Germline-derived CDR1 and CDR2 are MNHNY and SVGAGI (reference sequence). The J segment lost 8 bases and the V segment lost 5 bases, leaving 4 bases of the junction unmatched. The CDR3 sequence is 12 residues long. CDR3 nucleotide sequence: TGTGCCAGCAGTCCGGACAGGGTCGGCTACACCTTC. Translation: CASSPDRVGYTF.

This clone was seen a single time. V is TRBV5-6 and J is TRBJ1-6, with no clear D. This CDR3 has 15 amino acids. From germline, CDR1 is SGHDT and CDR2 YYEEEE. V lost 4 bases, J lost 8 bases, and 16 bases lay in between. The CDR3 sequence: CASSPGQMGHSPLHF. In DNA, the CDR3 is TGTGCCAGCAGCCCGGGCCAGATGGGCCATTCACCCCTCCACTTT.